What follows describes a single T cell receptor beta chain. Assay: immunoSEQ multiplex PCR; the TCRdb copy retains only in-frame clones and omits some. The sample has around 140,000 clones; roughly 88% are singletons. The data stem from a study of blood T cell repertoires in COVID-19. In the study overall: The United States, Italy and Spain provided the acute and convalescent COVID-19 samples.

CDR1 is SGHVS, CDR2 FNYEAQ, per germline. The CDR3 sequence is 16 residues long. V shed 6 bases and J 1 base; nucleotides not matched to a gene: 5. The specimen was peripheral blood. The chain recombines TRBV7-6 with TRBJ2-1; 11 bases map to TRBD2. This clonotype was sampled from a woman aged 55-69 years with acute or convalescent COVID-19. CDR3 sequence (DNA): TGTGCCAGCAGAAAACTAGCGGGGGTATCCTACAATGAGCAGTTCTTC. Translated: CASRKLAGVSYNEQFF.